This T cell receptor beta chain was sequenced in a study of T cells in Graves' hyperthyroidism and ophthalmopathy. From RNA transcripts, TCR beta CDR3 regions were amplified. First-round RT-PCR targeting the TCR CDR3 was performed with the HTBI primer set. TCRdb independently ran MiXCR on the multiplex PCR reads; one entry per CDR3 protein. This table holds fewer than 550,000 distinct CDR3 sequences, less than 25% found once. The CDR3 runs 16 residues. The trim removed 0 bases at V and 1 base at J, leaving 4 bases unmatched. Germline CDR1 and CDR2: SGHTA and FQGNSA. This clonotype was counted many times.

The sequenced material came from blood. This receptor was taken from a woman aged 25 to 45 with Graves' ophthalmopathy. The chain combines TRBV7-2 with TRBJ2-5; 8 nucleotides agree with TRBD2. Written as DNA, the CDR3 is TGTGCCAGCAGCTTAGCGGCTAGCGGGCTCCAAGAGACCCAGTACTTC. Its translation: CASSLAASGLQETQYF.